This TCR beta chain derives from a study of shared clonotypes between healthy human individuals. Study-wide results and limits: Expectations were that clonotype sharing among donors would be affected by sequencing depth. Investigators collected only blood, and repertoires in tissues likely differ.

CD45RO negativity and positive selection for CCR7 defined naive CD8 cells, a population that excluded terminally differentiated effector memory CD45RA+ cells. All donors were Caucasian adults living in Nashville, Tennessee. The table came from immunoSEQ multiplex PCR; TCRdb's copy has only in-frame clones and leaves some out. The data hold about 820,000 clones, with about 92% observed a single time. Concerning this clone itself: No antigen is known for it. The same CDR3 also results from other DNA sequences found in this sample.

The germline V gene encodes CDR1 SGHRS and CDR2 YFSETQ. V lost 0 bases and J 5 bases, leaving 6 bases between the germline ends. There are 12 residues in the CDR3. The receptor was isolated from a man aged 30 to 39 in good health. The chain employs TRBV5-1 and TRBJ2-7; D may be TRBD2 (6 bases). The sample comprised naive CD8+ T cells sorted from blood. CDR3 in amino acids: CASSLAGDEQYF. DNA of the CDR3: TGCGCCAGCAGCTTGGCGGGGGACGAGCAGTACTTC.